These T cell receptor beta chains were read from a single sample in a study of T cells in localized non-small cell lung cancer. The method was immunoSEQ multiplex PCR; TCRdb's version includes in-frame clones alone and lacks a portion of them. The data contain about 82,000 clones, roughly 75% of them singletons. The sample here was PBMCs, taken before any cancer treatment. The receptors were gathered from a man aged 35 to 70 with stage II squamous cell lung carcinoma. CDR3s include the opening cysteine and the closing phenylalanine or tryptophan. D genes are given only for firm matches. The size field is filled for only some rows; it gives once, few, many or a size class.

d_call,j_call,v_call,clone_size,cdr3_aa,cdr3_nt
.,TRBJ1-6,TRBV7-9,.,CASSRSGRENSPLHF,TGTGCCAGCAGCCGATCGGGACGGGAGAATTCACCCCTCCACTTT
TRBD1,TRBJ1-1,TRBV7-9,.,CASRTGQGPTEAFF,TGTGCCAGCAGGACGGGACAGGGCCCCACTGAAGCTTTCTTT
.,TRBJ2-5,TRBV19,.,CASSISLQEGRKTQYF,TGTGCCAGTAGTATTTCGCTCCAGGAGGGCCGTAAGACCCAGTACTTC
TRBD2,TRBJ2-7,TRBV7-3,.,CASSSSGGYEQYF,TGTGCCAGCAGCTCTAGCGGGGGGTACGAGCAGTACTTC
TRBD1,TRBJ1-2,TRBV5-8,.,CASSLQGNGYTF,TGCGCCAGCAGCTTACAGGGGAATGGCTACACCTTC
.,TRBJ1-5,TRBV2,many,CASSGGAQGAQPQHF,TGTGCCAGCAGTGGGGGTGCGCAGGGAGCTCAGCCCCAGCATTTT
.,TRBJ2-7,TRBV7-2,.,CASSTIEADSYEQYF,TGTGCCAGCAGCACCATTGAAGCGGACTCCTACGAGCAGTACTTC
.,TRBJ2-3,TRBV6-6,.,CASSYGGFQAKDTQYF,TGTGCCAGCAGTTACGGGGGATTTCAAGCCAAAGATACGCAGTATTTT
.,TRBJ1-3,TRBV6-5,.,CASSIYSGNTIYF,TGTGCCAGCAGTATCTATTCTGGAAACACCATATATTTT
.,TRBJ2-5,TRBV9,.,CASSVDPGAGETQYF,TGTGCCAGCAGCGTAGACCCAGGCGCGGGAGAGACCCAGTACTTC
TRBD1,TRBJ1-6,TRBV5-6,.,CASTFWDRVSPLHF,TGTGCCAGCACCTTTTGGGACAGGGTTTCACCCCTCCACTTT
.,TRBJ2-3,TRBV9,.,CASSLGGSTDTQYF,TGTGCCAGCAGCCTAGGCGGGAGCACAGATACGCAGTATTTT
TRBD2,TRBJ2-2,TRBV4-3,few,CASSQESLAGAWTGELFF,TGCGCCAGCAGCCAAGAATCGTTAGCGGGGGCCTGGACCGGGGAGCTGTTTTTT
.,TRBJ1-3,TRBV7-9,.,CASSSRDNAGNTIYF,TGTGCCAGCAGCTCGAGGGACAACGCAGGAAACACCATATATTTT
.,TRBJ1-1,TRBV2,.,CASSPKSAMNTEAFF,TGTGCCAGCAGCCCAAAGTCGGCTATGAACACTGAAGCTTTCTTT
TRBD2,TRBJ2-2,TRBV7-6,.,CASSLGRSGGVNTGELFF,TGTGCCAGCAGCTTAGGTCGGAGCGGGGGCGTGAACACCGGGGAGCTGTTTTTT
.,TRBJ1-3,TRBV15,.,CATSRRGDTSGNTIYF,TGTGCCACCAGCAGAAGAGGGGATACCTCTGGAAACACCATATATTTT
.,TRBJ2-7,TRBV5-8,.,CASSFGDPYEQYF,TGTGCCAGCAGCTTCGGCGATCCCTACGAGCAGTACTTC
TRBD1,TRBJ2-7,TRBV5-1,.,CASSTGQGNSYEQYF,TGCGCCAGCAGCACCGGACAGGGGAATTCGTACGAGCAGTACTTC
.,TRBJ1-6,TRBV18,once,CASSPPMRAENSPLHF,TGTGCCAGCTCACCACCGATGAGAGCGGAGAATTCACCCCTCCACTTT
TRBD1,TRBJ1-2,TRBV5-1,.,CASSLRQGDIYGYTF,TGCGCCAGCAGCTTGCGACAGGGGGACATCTATGGCTACACCTTC
.,TRBJ1-6,TRBV6-1,.,CASSALQPPPLHF,TGTGCCAGCAGTGCCCTGCAACCACCACCCCTCCACTTT
.,TRBJ1-3,TRBV28,.,CASSFWSGNTIYF,TGTGCCAGCAGTTTTTGGTCTGGAAACACCATATATTTT
.,TRBJ2-3,TRBV9,.,CASSTSDTQYF,TGTGCCAGCAGCACTTCCGATACGCAGTATTTT
.,TRBJ2-2,TRBV7-9,.,CASSFRRGPNTGELFF,TGTGCCAGCAGCTTCCGTAGGGGCCCGAACACCGGGGAGCTGTTTTTT
.,TRBJ2-1,TRBV29-1,.,CSVPGAPSYNEQFF,TGCAGCGTACCCGGGGCCCCCTCCTACAATGAGCAGTTCTTC
.,TRBJ1-3,TRBV18,.,CASSPDLSGNTIYF,TGTGCCAGCTCCCCCGATCTCTCTGGAAACACCATATATTTT
.,TRBJ2-7,TRBV11-2,.,CASSPGPRGEQYF,TGTGCCAGCAGCCCCGGGCCAAGGGGCGAGCAGTACTTC
.,TRBJ2-5,TRBV5-1,.,CASSGGGHQETQYF,TGCGCCAGCAGCGGCGGAGGGCACCAAGAGACCCAGTACTTC
.,TRBJ1-1,TRBV6-6,.,CASSYQLEAFF,TGTGCCAGCAGTTATCAGTTAGAAGCTTTCTTT
.,TRBJ1-3,TRBV19,.,CASSIPGNTIYF,TGTGCCAGTAGTATTCCGGGAAACACCATATATTTT
.,TRBJ1-1,TRBV7-2,.,CASSLERGTTEAFF,TGTGCCAGCAGCTTAGAGAGGGGAACCACTGAAGCTTTCTTT
.,TRBJ2-6,TRBV11-2,once,CASSSGQSGANVLTF,TGTGCCAGCAGCTCAGGTCAGTCTGGGGCCAACGTCCTGACTTTC
TRBD1,TRBJ1-5,TRBV27,.,CASRDRGNQPQHF,TGTGCCAGCAGGGACAGGGGGAATCAGCCCCAGCATTTT
.,TRBJ2-7,TRBV5-1,few,CASSGGAGRTYEQYF,TGCGCCAGCAGCGGGGGGGCAGGGAGGACCTACGAGCAGTACTTC
TRBD1,TRBJ2-6,TRBV19,.,CASSARRDSSSSGANVLTF,TGTGCCAGTAGTGCCCGTAGGGACAGCTCCAGCTCTGGGGCCAACGTCCTGACTTTC
TRBD2,TRBJ2-3,TRBV14,.,CASRPSGSSDTQYF,TGTGCCAGCAGGCCCAGCGGGAGTTCGGATACGCAGTATTTT
.,TRBJ2-7,TRBV5-1,.,CASSLSPGPYEQYF,TGCGCCAGCAGCTTGTCTCCAGGACCCTACGAGCAGTACTTC
TRBD1,TRBJ2-2,TRBV9,few,CASSVTGTGTGELFF,TGTGCCAGCAGCGTCACCGGGACAGGGACCGGGGAGCTGTTTTTT
TRBD2,TRBJ2-3,TRBV6-6,.,CATTPPSGAGDTQYF,TGTGCCACCACCCCTCCTAGCGGTGCAGGAGATACGCAGTATTTT
.,TRBJ2-5,TRBV7-2,.,CASSSYQETQYF,TGTGCCAGCAGCTCCTATCAAGAGACCCAGTACTTC
.,TRBJ1-6,TRBV27,few,CASSFEYTGSPLHF,TGTGCCAGCAGTTTCGAGTACACCGGTTCACCCCTCCACTTT
.,TRBJ1-5,TRBV2,once,CASSGPPGGFNQPQHF,TGTGCCAGCAGTGGACCCCCGGGGGGGTTCAATCAGCCCCAGCATTTT
.,TRBJ1-1,TRBV27,.,CASSFTSRMNTEAFF,TGTGCCAGCAGTTTCACATCGAGAATGAACACTGAAGCTTTCTTT
.,TRBJ2-6,TRBV7-2,.,CASSSTFGANVLTF,TGTGCCAGCAGCTCCACCTTCGGGGCCAACGTCCTGACTTTC
.,TRBJ1-1,TRBV19,few,CASSIAHRLNTEAFF,TGTGCCAGTAGTATAGCACACAGGCTCAACACTGAAGCTTTCTTT
.,TRBJ1-1,TRBV11-1,few,CASSSAGFPEAFF,TGTGCCAGCAGTTCAGCAGGTTTCCCTGAAGCTTTCTTT
.,TRBJ1-2,TRBV29-1,.,CSVEFAGKSGYTF,TGCAGCGTTGAATTTGCGGGTAAAAGCGGCTACACCTTC
.,TRBJ2-1,TRBV6-5,.,CASRLSSYNEQFF,TGTGCCAGCCGACTTAGCTCCTACAATGAGCAGTTCTTC
.,TRBJ2-7,TRBV6-5,once,CASSYSKLWKDEQYF,TGTGCCAGCAGTTACTCCAAATTATGGAAGGACGAGCAGTACTTC